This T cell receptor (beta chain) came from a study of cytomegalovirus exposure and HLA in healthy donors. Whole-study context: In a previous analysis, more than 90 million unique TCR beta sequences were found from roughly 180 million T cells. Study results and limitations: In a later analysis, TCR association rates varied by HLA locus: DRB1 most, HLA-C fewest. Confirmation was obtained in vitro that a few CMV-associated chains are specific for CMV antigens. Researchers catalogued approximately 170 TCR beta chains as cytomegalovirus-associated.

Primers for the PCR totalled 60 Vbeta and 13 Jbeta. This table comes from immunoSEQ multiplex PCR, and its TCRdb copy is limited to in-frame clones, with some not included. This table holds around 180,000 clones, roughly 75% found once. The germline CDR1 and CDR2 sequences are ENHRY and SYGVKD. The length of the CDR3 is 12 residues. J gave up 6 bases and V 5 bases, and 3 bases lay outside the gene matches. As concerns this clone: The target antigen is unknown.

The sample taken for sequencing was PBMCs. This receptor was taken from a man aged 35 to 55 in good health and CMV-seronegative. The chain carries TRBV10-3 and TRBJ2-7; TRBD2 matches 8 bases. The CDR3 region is CAISPSGSEQYF. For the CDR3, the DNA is TGTGCCATCAGTCCCAGCGGGAGCGAGCAGTACTTC.